This T cell receptor (beta chain) was identified during a study of blood T cells in healthy people across ages (dated by TCRdb to the mid-2010s). Context from the whole study: In model experiments, template switching captured roughly one uniquely barcoded TCR beta cDNA molecule for every two T cells. Using the same blood draw, the study looked at two additional independent replicas of 1 million unique cDNA reads for two donors, one aged 18 to 30 and the other aged 80 or older. Using deep sequencing normalized with unique cDNA molecular identifiers, the study measured how TCR beta repertoire diversity changes with age. Donors of different ages were randomly distributed across sequencing lanes to avoid experimental bias. The donors were divided into four age groups: young (average approximately 17 years), middle-aged (roughly 42), aged (about 61) and long-lived (roughly 82). Broad study findings and their caveats: Because the CMV infection status of the donors was unknown, age-related changes in expanded clonotypes may potentially have been confounded. Bulk unsorted PBMC profiling prevented conclusive comparison of naive and antigen-experienced compartments. Compared with the aged group, the long-lived group had more naive CD4+ T cells, fewer expanded clones and increased TCR diversity, suggesting age selection. As age increased, observed TCR beta diversity per million T cells dropped in a roughly linear way, and a significant reduction was already evident by age roughly 36. Observed TCR beta diversity correlated strongly with the percentage of naive T cells measured by flow cytometry. Estimates of total diversity based on one million sequenced T cells were regarded as lower bounds and as underestimates.

Trimming at the junction amounts to 1 base on V and 5 bases on J, and the germline ends lie 15 bases apart. The CDR3, cysteine through phenylalanine, is 15 amino acids long. Only the CDR3 DNA is retained, 45 bases long and in frame from the first base. The germline V gene yields SGDLS for CDR1 and YYNGEE for CDR2. With regard to this clonotype: Its antigen is unknown. Per-nucleotide qualities are absent, and no much larger clonotype sits a single base away.

The roughly 39 donors, aged about 6 to 90 years, were systemically healthy Caucasian individuals from Russia. Each donor gave about 11 milliliters of peripheral blood, drawn into EDTA-treated Vacutainer tubes. PBMCs were isolated by Ficoll-Paque density-gradient centrifugation, with at least 6 million obtained per sample. Trizol reagent was used to extract total RNA from PBMCs, with at least 5 micrograms per sample. Naive CD45RAhigh/CD27high T cell percentages were measured by flow cytometry on a PBMC aliquot from every donor. The library came from 5' RACE. The listed sequencing device is Illumina HiSeq 2500. A second about 7 to 12 cycle PCR used a sample-barcoded 5' primer and a J-beta primer mix. A template-switch 5' adaptor carrying 12 random nucleotides introduced a unique molecular identifier onto each TCR beta cDNA molecule. Each sample yielded at least 3 million CDR3-containing paired-end reads. First-strand cDNA synthesis was performed from all RNA using the Mint cDNA synthesis kit, with priming by a TRBC-specific oligonucleotide. Following uracil-DNA glycosylase treatment, a first 18-cycle PCR with universal primers M1SS and BC2_uni_R was performed on all cDNA. The authors' analysis ran thus. For normalization, 1 million high-quality reads, each with a distinct molecular identifier, were randomly selected from each sample. Instead of being binned into consensus sequences, reads that shared molecular identifiers were thrown out. MiTCR, run with a Q25 quality threshold and the strictest error-elimination algorithm, handled CDR3 identification, clonotype clustering and error correction. A nonparametric unseen species model with Euler transformation was used to estimate a lower bound on total TCR beta diversity. TCRdb cleaned the public reads at Q25 with fastp, built clones with MiXCR and kept in-frame beta chains. Each entry is one CDR3 protein sequence, shown with its most common DNA and genes. TCRdb, rather than the study authors, made the V and J calls. The sample table holds approximately 770,000 distinct CDR3 sequences, of which 55% to 75% were seen once. The ten top clones hold 22% of the sample.

Material for sequencing was blood. The rearranged segments are TRBV9 and TRBJ1-1, with TRBD1 tentatively as D gene (6 bases match). The sequence was collected from a man aged 25 to 40 in good health. The bases read TGTGCCAGCAGCGTACCTACAGGGTCGGCGACTGAAGCTTTCTTT. Translated, this is CASSVPTGSATEAFF.